This passage covers 5 T cell receptor beta chains from one sample sequenced in a study of blood T cell repertoires in COVID-19 (dated by TCRdb to about 2020). The library was obtained by the immunoSEQ multiplex PCR assay. TCRdb took this table from immuneACCESS and kept in-frame rearrangements with V and J called. Such tables lack part of the clones; where checked against another copy, unresolved V genes explain under half of the gap, and the rest is unexplained. The sample data list some 80,000 clones, and 81% of these were observed just once. Around 43% of the sample is in the top ten clones. Sequences were obtained from peripheral blood. The receptors derive from a man of 80 years or more with acute or convalescent COVID-19.

The chain couples TRBV30 to TRBJ1-2, with TRBD1 identical over 7 bases. Germline V gene lookup returns CDR1 GTSNPN and CDR2 SVGIG (reference sequence). V gave up 8 bases and J gave up 8 bases; unmatched junction bases: 20. This CDR3 has 15 amino acids. The CDR3 bases are TGTGCCGGATCGACAGGGAGAGGGGATTGGGGAGGCTACACCTTC. Translating gives CAGSTGRGDWGGYTF.

This chain uses TRBV5-1 with TRBJ1-4; 9 bases match TRBD1. V dropped 1 base and J dropped 8; count of bases not matched to a gene: 9. Per germline, CDR1 SGHRS and CDR2 YFSETQ. CDR3 length equals 16 residues. The CDR3 loop is CASSLRPGQGGEKLFF. The CDR3 DNA follows: TGCGCCAGCAGCTTGCGGCCGGGACAGGGTGGGGAAAAACTGTTTTTT.

J is TRBJ1-4 and V is TRBV5-6; unclear D gene. Germline V gene lookup returns CDR1 SGHDT and CDR2 YYEEEE. The V end was cut by 1 base, the J end by 8 bases, with 21 bases between. The CDR3 spans 17 residues. For the CDR3, the DNA is TGTGCCAGCAGCTTGCGGAAGGACTTGGCGCCTGGCGAAAAACTGTTTTTT. It translates to CASSLRKDLAPGEKLFF.

The V and J genes are TRBV10-3 and TRBJ2-1; TRBD1 matches 8 bases. Losses at the gene ends were 0 bases for V and 7 bases for J; bases not matched to a gene: 8. The CDR3 is 16 amino acids. Germline lookup yields CDR1 ENHRY and CDR2 SYGVKD. The CDR3 region is CAISESTGGIANEQFF. CDR3 nucleotides: TGTGCCATCAGTGAGTCTACAGGGGGGATTGCGAATGAGCAGTTCTTC.

V and J are TRBV6-4 and TRBJ2-6, with no clear D. Germline assignment: CDR1 MRHNA and CDR2 SNTAGT. CDR3 size: 17 residues. The V end lost 4 bases, the J end lost 0 bases, and 13 bases lay between the germline ends. The CDR3 DNA reads as TGTGCCAGCAGTGCGTCTAGTTTAACCTCTGGGGCCAACGTCCTGACTTTC. Amino acid sequence: CASSASSLTSGANVLTF.